In this sample, the clone carrying this T cell receptor beta chain turned up many times. The CDR3 is 14 residues long. Per the germline V gene, CDR1 is MNHNS and CDR2 is SASEGT. The ends were cut back, 8 bases at V and 3 bases at J, with 13 bases in the middle. Time point meaning: newly diagnosed GD, antithyroid drugs for less than 3 months. From RNA extracted from PBMCs, the TCR library was made. The authors built TCR beta libraries using iRepertoire HTBI primers and Arm-PCR of CDR3 regions. Each CDR3 protein is one row after TCRdb ran MiXCR on the multiplex PCR reads. The sample lists hundreds of thousands of distinct CDR3 sequences, around 15% occurring once. The data stem from a study of regulatory T cells in long-lasting Graves disease.

The sample was peripheral blood mononuclear cells (PBMCs), taken at new diagnosis, from a patient treated with antithyroid drugs. The sequence was collected from a female donor with Graves disease. This chain links TRBV6-1 with TRBJ2-2; D is unclear. The CDR3 sequence: CASGQLTYTGELFF. The CDR3 region has the DNA TGTGCCAGCGGGCAGTTAACTTACACCGGGGAGCTGTTTTTT.